This T cell receptor beta chain comes out of a study of T cells after yellow fever vaccination. Points from the study as a whole: A large majority of primary-vaccination clones showed up again after the booster (just under 97% CD4, 85% to 90% CD8).

For this clonotype: Its antigen is unidentified.

There are 15 residues in the CDR3. CDR1 is SGHDN, CDR2 FVKESK, per germline. With 6 bases removed from V and 8 bases from J, the gap between germline ends came to 19 bases. TCRdb reprocessed the 5' RACE reads with MiXCR, giving one entry per CDR3 protein. Of some 300,000 distinct CDR3 sequences detected, 8.5% to 10% appear once; the ten largest clones hold approximately 3.3%. The TCR comes from a man aged 18 to 30 who received the YFV17D yellow fever vaccine. The genes are TRBV14 and TRBJ1-4, with D possibly being TRBD1 (5 bases). Sequences were derived from CD4+ T cells sorted from PBMCs, sampled 5 days after the yellow fever booster vaccination. CDR3 DNA sequence: TGTGCCAGCAGTCAGGGATCGGCAGGCGGCGAAAAACTGTTTTTT. It is translated as CASSQGSAGGEKLFF.